The 29 T cell receptor beta chains below come from one sample, sequenced in a study of cytomegalovirus exposure and HLA in healthy donors. Only in-frame clones appear in the TCRdb table, and some are missing; sequencing was by immunoSEQ multiplex PCR. The sample records 100,000 to 150,000 clones, around 85% being singletons. The sample was PBMCs. The receptors were sampled from a woman in her twenties or thirties in good health and CMV-seronegative.

The gene calls are TRBV7-8 and TRBJ1-2; a weak D match, TRBD1 (6 bases). This CDR3 region has 15 residues. The V end was cut by 4 bases, the J end by 0 bases, with 12 bases between. CDR1 and CDR2 from the germline V gene are SGHVS and FQNEAQ. The CDR3 protein is CASSSGQSPNYGYTF. Here the CDR3 DNA reads TGTGCCAGCAGCTCAGGACAGTCCCCTAACTATGGCTACACCTTC.

At least ten counts were recorded for this clone. CDR3 in DNA: TGTGCCAGCAGCCAACAGGGTTCGAGGGAAAAACTGTTTTTT. Its translation is CASSQQGSREKLFF. V and J are TRBV14 and TRBJ1-4, with TRBD1 as a possible D gene (5 bases). The CDR3 extends over 14 amino acids. V lost 2 bases to trimming and J lost 8 bases, with 12 bases between them. Germline V lookup: CDR1 SGHDN, CDR2 FVKESK.

This clone was detected only a few times. This chain connects TRBV5-1 to TRBJ2-5; D is possibly TRBD2 (6 bases). V was trimmed by 4 bases and J by 2 bases, leaving 12 bases between them. In germline, CDR1 is SGHRS, CDR2 YFSETQ. The CDR3 consists of 14 residues. CDR3 nucleotide sequence: TGCGCCAGCAGCCCCGCGGGAAGACAAGAGACCCAGTACTTC. Translating gives CASSPAGRQETQYF.

The rearrangement links TRBV6-5 to TRBJ2-1; 10 bases agree with TRBD2. The CDR3 covers 15 residues. Germline CDR1 and CDR2: MNHEY and SVGAGI. V lost 2 bases to trimming and J lost 2 bases; unmatched junction nucleotides: 0. The CDR3 sequence is CASSYSGGAYNEQFF. The CDR3 DNA reads TGTGCCAGCAGTTACAGCGGGGGGGCCTACAATGAGCAGTTCTTC.

V usage is TRBV5-6 and J usage is TRBJ2-7; D gene ambiguous. Germline V lookup: CDR1 SGHDT, CDR2 YYEEEE. The CDR3 has 13 amino acids. The V and J ends lost 0 bases and 3 bases respectively, with 7 bases between them. CDR3 sequence (DNA): TGTGCCAGCAGCTTGGTTTCGGGCTACGAGCAGTACTTC. Translation gives CASSLVSGYEQYF.

The J gene is TRBJ2-3, the V gene TRBV9, with D perhaps TRBD2 (6 bases). V lost 3 bases and J 0 bases, leaving 11 bases between the germline ends. The germline V gene has CDR1 SGDLS and CDR2 YYNGEE. The CDR3 runs 15 residues. CDR3 sequence (DNA): TGTGCCAGCAGCGGCGGGACGGCTAGCACAGATACGCAGTATTTT. It translates to CASSGGTASTDTQYF.

This chain uses TRBV5-1 with TRBJ1-2; TRBD1 might be the D (6 bases). The V end lost 4 bases, the J end lost 6 bases, and 16 bases lay between the germline ends. The CDR3 spans 14 residues. The germline CDR1 and CDR2 sequences are SGHRS and YFSETQ. The DNA of the CDR3 is TGCGCCAGCAGCCTGGGAACGGGGGGCGATGGCTACACCTTC. Residues: CASSLGTGGDGYTF.

CDR3 amino acids: CASSLQATQETQYF. The CDR3 DNA sequence: TGTGCCAGCAGCTTGCAAGCGACCCAAGAGACCCAGTACTTC. The chain is built from TRBV5-6 and TRBJ2-5, with D uncertain. The CDR3 sequence is 14 residues long. Germline V gene sequence: CDR1 SGHDT, CDR2 YYEEEE. With 1 base removed from V and 1 base from J, the gap between germline ends came to 8 bases.

The chain joins TRBV15 to TRBJ2-5; a possible D gene is TRBD2 (5 bases). Deletions cut 3 bases from V and 5 bases from J, with 16 bases between. This CDR3 has 15 residues. Germline loops: CDR1 LNHNV, CDR2 YYDKDF (reference sequence). In DNA, the CDR3 is TGTGCCACCAGCAGGACCCACGGGGATGGGGAGACCCAGTACTTC. It is translated as CATSRTHGDGETQYF.

This rearrangement joins TRBV7-6 to TRBJ2-2; 12 bases agree with TRBD1. Germline V gene lookup returns CDR1 SGHVS and CDR2 FNYEAQ. The length of the CDR3 is 15 residues. The V gene end was trimmed by 8 bases and the J gene end by 7 bases; junction bases not matched to a gene: 8. The CDR3 DNA reads as TGTGCCAGCTCCCGTGGGACAGGGGGCATCGGGGAGCTGTTTTTT. As protein: CASSRGTGGIGELFF.

J is TRBJ2-1 and V is TRBV14, with D possibly being TRBD2 (6 bases). V was clipped by 2 bases and J by 1 base, with 9 bases between them. The CDR3 covers 15 residues. Germline CDR1 reads SGHDN; CDR2 reads FVKESK. The CDR3 DNA is TGTGCCAGCAGCCAATTCGGACTATCCTACAATGAGCAGTTCTTC. Translated: CASSQFGLSYNEQFF.

The chain employs TRBV9 and TRBJ1-2; 8 bases line up with TRBD1. The V gene end was trimmed by 0 bases and the J gene end by 8 bases; junction bases not matched to a gene: 6. The V gene's germline CDR1 is SGDLS and CDR2 YYNGEE. The CDR3 is made up of 14 amino acids. The CDR3 sequence is CASSVGGQGEGYTF. CDR3 DNA: TGTGCCAGCAGCGTAGGTGGACAGGGTGAAGGCTACACCTTC.

The table lists this clone with a few counts. The V gene is TRBV21-1, the J gene TRBJ1-6. TRBV21-1 is a pseudogene locus. The CDR3 totals 13 residues. The CDR3 protein is CASSKGGSSPLHF. CDR3 coding DNA: TGTGCCAGCAGCAAGGGGGGGAGTTCACCCCTCCACTTT.

This chain connects TRBV27 to TRBJ2-2, with 11 nucleotides matching TRBD1. In germline, CDR1 is MNHEY, CDR2 SMNVEV (reference sequence). This CDR3 comprises 16 residues. Trimming took 1 base from V and 4 from J; bases not matched to a gene: 2. The CDR3: CASSLWGTGGTGELFF. CDR3 sequence (DNA): TGTGCCAGCAGTTTATGGGGGACAGGGGGCACCGGGGAGCTGTTTTTT.

The chain carries TRBV7-3 and TRBJ2-3, with D possibly TRBD2 on 5 matching bases. V was cut by 3 bases and J by 1 base, with 8 bases left in between. This CDR3 spans 14 amino acids. The V gene's germline CDR1 is SGHTA and CDR2 FQGTGA. As DNA, the CDR3 is TGTGCCAGCAGCTTTGTCGGGGGCACAGATACGCAGTATTTT. Residues: CASSFVGGTDTQYF.

The V gene is TRBV5-4, the J gene TRBJ2-7; TRBD1 might be the D (7 bases). Per the germline V gene, CDR1 is SGHNT and CDR2 is YYREEE (reference sequence). Trimming stripped 9 bases from V and 6 bases from J, with 19 bases between. This CDR3 comprises 13 residues. DNA for the CDR3: TGTGCCATCGGGGGACAGAACTCGTTCGAGCAGTACTTC. Its translation: CAIGGQNSFEQYF.

The chain recombines TRBV2 with TRBJ2-2; 8 nucleotides agree with TRBD1. Germline V gene data show CDR1 as SNHLY and CDR2 as FYNNEI. V lost 6 bases, J lost 4 bases, and 4 bases stayed unmatched. The CDR3 has 14 amino acids. In DNA form, the CDR3 reads TGTGCCAGCAGCGCTACAGGGGGCACCGGGGAGCTGTTTTTT. Translated: CASSATGGTGELFF.

V gene TRBV6-1 combines with J gene TRBJ2-7; tentatively, D is TRBD2 (6 bases). The CDR3 extends over 16 amino acids. The germline V gene has CDR1 MNHNS and CDR2 SASEGT. Trimming left V 0 bases short and J 6 bases short, with 18 bases between. CDR3 residues: CASSEAPRLGLGEQYF. The CDR3 nucleotides are TGTGCCAGCAGTGAAGCGCCAAGACTAGGTTTGGGCGAGCAGTACTTC.

This clone was counted only a few times. The chain combines TRBV18 with TRBJ1-2; D is perhaps TRBD1 (6 bases). The germline CDR1 and CDR2 sequences are KGHSH and LQKENI. The CDR3 loop spans 13 amino acids. Trimming shortened V by 3 bases and J by 5 bases, and 10 bases separated the two germline ends. The CDR3 spells CASSPDTGYGYTF. As DNA, the CDR3 is TGTGCCAGCTCACCTGACACAGGGTATGGCTACACCTTC.

The chain carries TRBV7-9 and TRBJ2-5, with D possibly TRBD1 on 6 matching bases. The CDR3 consists of 15 residues. V lost 2 bases and J 2 bases, leaving 12 bases between the germline ends. Germline V lookup: CDR1 SEHNR, CDR2 FQNEAQ (reference sequence). The CDR3 protein is CASSLREGVQETQYF. For the CDR3, the DNA is TGTGCCAGCAGCTTAAGAGAGGGGGTACAAGAGACCCAGTACTTC.

The chain is built from TRBV5-6 and TRBJ2-1; maybe TRBD2 (6 bases). Germline V gene sequence: CDR1 SGHDT, CDR2 YYEEEE. The V end lost 0 bases, the J end lost 9 bases, and 10 bases lay between the germline ends. The CDR3 runs 13 residues. The CDR3 sequence is CASSLVSSGEQFF. CDR3 bases: TGTGCCAGCAGCTTGGTGAGTAGCGGTGAGCAGTTCTTC.

The chain uses TRBV7-2 and TRBJ2-1; 12 bases agree with TRBD1. CDR1 SGHTA and CDR2 FQGNSA come from the germline V gene. This CDR3 contains 15 residues. The ends lost 5 bases at V and 10 bases at J; junction bases unmatched: 9. The CDR3 spells CASSQGQGAGVEQFF. The DNA for the CDR3 is TGTGCCAGCAGCCAGGGACAGGGGGCAGGAGTCGAGCAGTTCTTC. The whole variable domain, remainder taken from reference TRBV7-2 and TRBJ2-1, is GAGVSQSPSNKVTEKGKDVELRCDPISGHTALYWYRQSLGQGLEFLIYFQGNSAPDKSGLPSDRFSAERTGGSVSTLTIQRTQQEDSAVYLCASSQGQGAGVEQFFGPGTRLTVL.

This clone came up many times. This chain connects TRBV15 to TRBJ2-4, with 9 positions matching TRBD2. Losses at the gene ends were 5 bases for V and 0 bases for J; bases not matched to a gene: 2. This CDR3 comprises 15 residues. Germline CDR1 and CDR2: LNHNV and YYDKDF (reference sequence). The CDR3: CATSLAGAAKNIQYF. The CDR3 nucleotides are TGTGCCACCAGCTTAGCGGGGGCAGCCAAAAACATTCAGTACTTC. The full variable domain, with the rest looked up from reference TRBV15 and TRBJ2-4, is DAMVIQNPRYQVTQFGKPVTLSCSQTLNHNVMYWYQQKSSQAPKLLFHYYDKDFNNEADTPDNFQSRRPNTSFCFLDIRSPGLGDTAMYLCATSLAGAAKNIQYFGAGTRLSVL.

The rearrangement joins TRBV30 to TRBJ2-7; D may be TRBD1 (6 bases). V was pared by 5 bases and J by 0 bases, with 17 bases between. The CDR3 sequence is 15 residues long. Germline assignment: CDR1 GTSNPN and CDR2 SVGIG (reference sequence). The CDR3 reads CAWSQTRGLSYEQYF. In DNA, the CDR3 is TGTGCCTGGTCCCAGACCAGGGGCCTCTCCTACGAGCAGTACTTC.

This rearrangement joins TRBV5-1 to TRBJ1-2; D is ambiguous. V was pared by 1 base and J by 6 bases, with 10 bases between. This CDR3 region has 13 residues. Germline loops: CDR1 SGHRS, CDR2 YFSETQ. The CDR3 loop is CASSLSGFDGYTF. The CDR3 DNA sequence: TGCGCCAGCAGCTTGTCGGGGTTCGATGGCTACACCTTC.

V usage is TRBV2 and J usage is TRBJ1-2; TRBD1 aligns across 7 bases. The V gene end was trimmed by 1 base and the J gene end by 4 bases; junction bases not matched to a gene: 3. The CDR3 is made up of 14 amino acids. Germline loops: CDR1 SNHLY, CDR2 FYNNEI. The CDR3 DNA reads TGTGCCAGCAGTGAAGTCTGGGACAGCTATGGCTACACCTTC. Translating it yields CASSEVWDSYGYTF.

The chain joins TRBV30 to TRBJ1-1; a possible D gene is TRBD1 (6 bases). The CDR3 spans 12 residues. CDR1 is GTSNPN, CDR2 SVGIG, per germline (reference sequence). V was clipped by 8 bases and J by 1 base, with 11 bases between them. In DNA, the CDR3 is TGTGCCCTACAAGGGGGGAACACTGAAGCTTTCTTT. Translation: CALQGGNTEAFF.

The rearrangement uses TRBV30 and TRBJ1-5; 7 nucleotides match TRBD1. Losses at the gene ends were 5 bases for V and 0 bases for J; bases not matched to a gene: 1. CDR1 is GTSNPN and CDR2 is SVGIG in the germline V gene (reference sequence). The CDR3 is made up of 13 amino acids. The CDR3 bases are TGTGCCTGGGACAGGGATAGCAATCAGCCCCAGCATTTT. Translation: CAWDRDSNQPQHF.

This clone occurred once. The V and J genes are TRBV14 and TRBJ2-7; 10 bases map to TRBD2. J lost 2 bases, V lost 0 bases, and 13 bases had no gene match. The CDR3 length is 19 residues. Germline-derived CDR1 and CDR2 are SGHDN and FVKESK. CDR3 sequence (DNA): TGTGCCAGCAGCCAAGATCGTCAGGGGCTAGCGGGGGTCCCCTACGAGCAGTACTTC. Encoded protein: CASSQDRQGLAGVPYEQYF.